This TCR beta chain was observed in a study of T cell clones after liver transplantation. Study-wide context: HCV positivity affected three of eight recipients; the rest lacked autoimmune or viral indications. Samples came pre-transplant, pre-randomization before withdrawal, and post-randomization after withdrawal ended.

V was cut by 7 bases and J by 2 bases, with 16 bases left in between. Germline V gene lookup returns CDR1 SGDLS and CDR2 YYNGEE. CDR3 size: 15 residues. The repertoire was sequenced with immunoSEQ multiplex PCR; TCRdb's copy has only in-frame clones and lacks some. The sample carries around 20,000 clones, over 70% recorded once. The rearrangement links TRBV9 to TRBJ2-1; the D gene is possibly TRBD2 (6 bases). Source: CD8+ T cells from blood, taken before liver transplant. The source is a human donor who received a liver transplant. In DNA, the CDR3 is TGTGCCAGCGAGCGTAGCGGCGGAACCTACAATGAGCAGTTCTTC. It translates to CASERSGGTYNEQFF.